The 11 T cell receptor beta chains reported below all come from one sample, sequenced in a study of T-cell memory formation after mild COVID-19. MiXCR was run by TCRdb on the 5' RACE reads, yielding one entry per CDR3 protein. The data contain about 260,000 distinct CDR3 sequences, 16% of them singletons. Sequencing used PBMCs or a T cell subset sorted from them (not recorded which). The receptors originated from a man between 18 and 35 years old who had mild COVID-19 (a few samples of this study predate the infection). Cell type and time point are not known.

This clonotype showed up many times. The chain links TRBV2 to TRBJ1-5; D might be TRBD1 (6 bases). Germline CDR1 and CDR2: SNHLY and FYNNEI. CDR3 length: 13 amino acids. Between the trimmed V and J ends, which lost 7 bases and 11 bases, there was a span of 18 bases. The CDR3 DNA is TGTGCCAGCATGACCACAGGGACATCTACCCAGCATTTT. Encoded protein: CASMTTGTSTQHF.

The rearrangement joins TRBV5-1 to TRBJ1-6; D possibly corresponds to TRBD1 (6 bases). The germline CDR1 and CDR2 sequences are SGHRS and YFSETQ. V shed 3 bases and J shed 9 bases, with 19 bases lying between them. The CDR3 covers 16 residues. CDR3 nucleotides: TGCGCCAGCAGCTGGGGGCAGGACGGCTCTAGTTCACCCCTCCACTTT. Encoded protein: CASSWGQDGSSSPLHF.

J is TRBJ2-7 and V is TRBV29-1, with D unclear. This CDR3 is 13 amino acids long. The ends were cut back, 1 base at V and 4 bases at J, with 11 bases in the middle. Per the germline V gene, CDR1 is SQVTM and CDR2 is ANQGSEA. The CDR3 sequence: CSVEGNRPYEQYF. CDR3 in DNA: TGCAGCGTTGAAGGTAACAGACCTTACGAGCAGTACTTC.

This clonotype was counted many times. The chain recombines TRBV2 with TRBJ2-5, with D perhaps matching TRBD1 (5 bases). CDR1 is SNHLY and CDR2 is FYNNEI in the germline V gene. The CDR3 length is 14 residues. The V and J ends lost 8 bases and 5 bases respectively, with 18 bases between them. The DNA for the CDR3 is TGTGCCAGCTCAAGGACAACCTCCGGGGAGACCCAGTACTTC. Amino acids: CASSRTTSGETQYF.

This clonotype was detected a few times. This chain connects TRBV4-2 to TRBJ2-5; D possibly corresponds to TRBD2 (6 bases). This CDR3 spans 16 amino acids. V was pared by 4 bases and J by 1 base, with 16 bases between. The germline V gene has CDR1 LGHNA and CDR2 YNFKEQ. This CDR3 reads CASSRATRSGQETQYF. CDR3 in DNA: TGTGCCAGCAGCCGAGCGACTAGAAGCGGCCAAGAGACCCAGTACTTC.

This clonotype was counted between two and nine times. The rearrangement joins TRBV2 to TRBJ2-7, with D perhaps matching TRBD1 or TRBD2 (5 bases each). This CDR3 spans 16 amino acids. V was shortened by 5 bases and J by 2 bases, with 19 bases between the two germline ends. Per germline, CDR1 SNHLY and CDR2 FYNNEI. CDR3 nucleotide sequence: TGTGCCAGCAGTCAAGGATGGGAGACAGAAACCTACGAGCAGTACTTC. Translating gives CASSQGWETETYEQYF.

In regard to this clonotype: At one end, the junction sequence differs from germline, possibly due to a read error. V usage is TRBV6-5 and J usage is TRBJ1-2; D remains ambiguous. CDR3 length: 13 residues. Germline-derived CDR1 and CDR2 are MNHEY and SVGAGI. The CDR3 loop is CASISPGEESSHF. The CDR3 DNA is TGTGCCAGCATCTCTCCCGGGGAGGAGTCCTCTCACTTC.

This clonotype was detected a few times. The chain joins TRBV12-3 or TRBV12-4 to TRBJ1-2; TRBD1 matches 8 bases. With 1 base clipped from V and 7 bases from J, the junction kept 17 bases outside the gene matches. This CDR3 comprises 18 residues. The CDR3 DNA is TGTGCCAGCAGTTTAGGATTGCTTAACCGGGACAGGACACTTGGCTACACCTTC. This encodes CASSLGLLNRDRTLGYTF.

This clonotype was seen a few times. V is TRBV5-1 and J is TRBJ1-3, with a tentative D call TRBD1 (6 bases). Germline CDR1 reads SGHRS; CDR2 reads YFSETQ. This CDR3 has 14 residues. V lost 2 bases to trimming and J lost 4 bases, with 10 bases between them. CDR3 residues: CASSFGQGGNTIYF. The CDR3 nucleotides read TGCGCCAGCAGCTTTGGCCAGGGGGGAAACACCATATATTTT.

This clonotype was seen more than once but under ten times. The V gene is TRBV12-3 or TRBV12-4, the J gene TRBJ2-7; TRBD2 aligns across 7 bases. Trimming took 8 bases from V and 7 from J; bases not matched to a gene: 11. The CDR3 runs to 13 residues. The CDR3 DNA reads TGTGCCAGCCGATCGGGGGGATCGTGGGAGCAGTACTTC. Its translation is CASRSGGSWEQYF.

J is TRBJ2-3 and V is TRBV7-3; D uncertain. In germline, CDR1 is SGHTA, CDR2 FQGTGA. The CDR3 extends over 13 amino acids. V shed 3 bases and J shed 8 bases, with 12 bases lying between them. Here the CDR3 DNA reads TGTGCCAGCAGCTTCTATGGGGATGGTACGCAGTATTTT. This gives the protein CASSFYGDGTQYF.